These 7 T cell receptor beta chains came from one sample sequenced in a study of blood T cell repertoires in COVID-19. Profiled with immunoSEQ multiplex PCR; TCRdb holds only in-frame clones, not every one. This table holds 150,000 to 200,000 clones, over 75% found once. Sequenced: peripheral blood. The receptor source for this set is a man between 45 and 60 years old who had recovered from COVID-19.

The chain uses TRBV6-6 and TRBJ1-2; 9 bases map to TRBD1. Germline lookup yields CDR1 MNHNY and CDR2 SVGAGI (reference sequence). This CDR3 has 16 amino acids. The V gene end was trimmed by 6 bases and the J gene end by 6 bases; junction bases not matched to a gene: 14. Here the CDR3 DNA reads TGTGCCAGCAGCATATGGACAGGGGATTACCTAAATGGCTACACCTTC. This codes for CASSIWTGDYLNGYTF.

The chain is built from TRBV7-2 and TRBJ1-3; D is possibly TRBD1 (6 bases). Trimming left V 5 bases short and J 2 bases short, with 10 bases between. The CDR3 is made up of 14 amino acids. From germline, CDR1 is SGHTA and CDR2 FQGNSA. CDR3 in DNA: TGTGCCAGCAGCCCGGACAGTCCTGGAAACACCATATATTTT. Protein sequence: CASSPDSPGNTIYF.

The rearrangement joins TRBV5-1 to TRBJ2-5; 13 positions agree with TRBD2. V shed 1 base and J 5 bases; nucleotides not matched to a gene: 5. This CDR3 spans 16 amino acids. The germline gives CDR1 SGHRS, CDR2 YFSETQ. The CDR3 sequence: CASSLSGLAGLETQYF. In DNA form, the CDR3 reads TGCGCCAGCAGCTTGTCGGGACTAGCGGGATTGGAGACCCAGTACTTC.

CDR3 nucleotides: TGTGCCAGCAGCCAAGGGGCCAGGGAGGGCACTGAAGCTTTCTTT. Protein: CASSQGAREGTEAFF. The chain joins TRBV4-2 to TRBJ1-1; D possibly corresponds to TRBD1 (5 bases). The CDR3 runs 15 residues. V dropped 1 base and J dropped 4 bases, with 13 bases sitting between them. CDR1 is LGHNA and CDR2 is YNFKEQ in the germline V gene.

This clone came up once. For the CDR3, the DNA is TGTGCCAGCAGGAGAGCCCCTGGCTACACCTTC. Translated, it gives CASRRAPGYTF. V usage is TRBV2 and J usage is TRBJ1-2; no definite D call. Trimming removed 6 bases at V and 7 bases at J, with 9 bases between. CDR3 size: 11 residues. The germline CDR1 and CDR2 sequences are SNHLY and FYNNEI.

V is TRBV2 and J is TRBJ2-7; D is unresolved. Germline CDR1 is SNHLY and CDR2 is FYNNEI. This CDR3 has 13 amino acids. The germline V and J ends were trimmed by 4 bases and 7 bases, with 14 bases remaining between them. The CDR3 loop reads CASSGRVDREQYF. The CDR3 DNA reads TGTGCCAGCAGTGGCCGGGTAGATCGAGAGCAGTACTTC.

The chain has TRBV7-3 and TRBJ2-7; 15 nucleotides align to TRBD2. V was clipped by 5 bases and J by 8 bases; unmatched bases: 4. Germline CDR1 and CDR2: SGHTA and FQGTGA. The CDR3 length is 14 residues. The CDR3 region has the DNA TGTGCCAGCAGCCCGGGGACTAGCGGGGGGAAGCAGTACTTC. Translated, it gives CASSPGTSGGKQYF.